The present entry profiles one TCR beta chain with its context. This entry comes from a study of blood T cell repertoires in COVID-19. About the research overall: Italy, Spain and the United States were the sources of the convalescent and acute COVID-19 samples. T cells, B-cell-depleted T cells, or PBMCs provided the cDNA or gDNA that served as material.

Original data processing: Researchers report that nucleated cell counts were estimated from reference gene primer amplification. Profiled with immunoSEQ multiplex PCR; TCRdb holds only in-frame clones, not every one. That table furnishes V, J and clone size, whereas the DNA furnished D and trimming. This table has around 130,000 clones, roughly 90% appearing once. V was pared by 5 bases and J by 5 bases, with 18 bases between. The germline V gene encodes CDR1 SGHAT and CDR2 FQNNGV. This CDR3 comprises 15 residues. V and J are TRBV11-2 and TRBJ2-5, with D possibly being TRBD1 (7 bases). Specimen: peripheral blood. This TCR derives from a man between 65 and 85 years old with active COVID-19. CDR3 sequence: CASSPLGGGRETQYF. The DNA for the CDR3 is TGTGCCAGCAGCCCATTAGGAGGGGGCCGTGAGACCCAGTACTTC.